This T cell receptor (beta chain) derives from a study of shared clonotypes between healthy human individuals. Regarding the study as a whole: Donors were few, which limited the genetic and exposure-history diversity represented.

Between the trimmed V and J ends, which lost 2 bases and 4 bases, there was a span of 13 bases. This CDR3 region has 14 residues. Germline CDR1 and CDR2: SGHRS and YFSETQ. Those who donated were healthy HIV-negative adults, with no recent acute infections or vaccinations reported. It was at deep level that the assay was run. TCRdb keeps only in-frame clones here, not all; method: immunoSEQ multiplex PCR. The sample lists 2.3 million or so clones, 85% to 95% occurring once. In regard to this clone: What it binds is unknown.

The sequencing input was naive CD4+ T cells from PBMCs. Sample subset: CD45RA+ positively selected. The source is a man aged 18 to 29 in good health. Some clones in this sample may be carry-over from other donors' samples. The genes are TRBV5-1 and TRBJ2-7; D might be TRBD1 (6 bases). The CDR3 reads CASSFRQEKYEQYF. As DNA, the CDR3 is TGCGCCAGCAGCTTTAGACAGGAGAAGTACGAGCAGTACTTC.